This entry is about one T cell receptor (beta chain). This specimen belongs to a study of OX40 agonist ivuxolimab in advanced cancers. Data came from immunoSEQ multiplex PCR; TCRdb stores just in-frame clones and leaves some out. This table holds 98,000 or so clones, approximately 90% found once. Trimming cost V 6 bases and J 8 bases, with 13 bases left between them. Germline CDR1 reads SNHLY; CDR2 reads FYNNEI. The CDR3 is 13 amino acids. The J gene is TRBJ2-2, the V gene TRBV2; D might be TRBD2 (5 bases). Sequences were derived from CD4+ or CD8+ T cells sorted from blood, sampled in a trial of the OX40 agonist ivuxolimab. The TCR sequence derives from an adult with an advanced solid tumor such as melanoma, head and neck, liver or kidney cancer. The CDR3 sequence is CASSLGLGGELFF. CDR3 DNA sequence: TGTGCCAGCAGCCTAGGACTGGGTGGGGAGCTGTTTTTT. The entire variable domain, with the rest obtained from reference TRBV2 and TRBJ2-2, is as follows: EPEVTQTPSHQVTQMGQEVILRCVPISNHLYFYWYRQILGQKVEFLVSFYNNEISEKSEIFDDQFSVERPDGSNFTLKIRSTKLEDSAMYFCASSLGLGGELFFGEGSRLTVL.